This T cell receptor beta chain is from a study of beta chain features in type 1 diabetes. Study results and limitations: Patients with type 1 diabetes showed fewer VDJ junction insertions and more deletions. Shorter templates might be favored by PCR, equally in patients and controls.

One heparinised draw of blood, averaging around 120 mL, came from each donor. Sequenced material consisted of expressed TCRB transcripts (all of the isolated RNA was reverse transcribed). Method: immunoSEQ multiplex PCR; TCRdb's copy keeps in-frame clones and lacks some. Among 140,000 to 150,000 clones, under 60% were seen once, and the ten largest hold roughly 0.42%. Comments on this clone: The antigen is unknown.

This CDR3 has 14 amino acids. V was shortened by 0 bases and J by 7 bases, with 12 bases between the two germline ends. Germline CDR1 and CDR2: MGHRA and YSYEKL. The TCR sequence derives from a man younger than 35 in good health. Sequencing was done on a sample of Tregs from blood. J is TRBJ1-2 and V is TRBV4-1; D possibly corresponds to TRBD1 (5 bases). The chain's CDR3 is CASSQEPGKAGYTF. As DNA, the CDR3 is TGCGCCAGCAGCCAAGAGCCAGGGAAGGCTGGCTACACCTTC.